One sample yielded the 28 T cell receptor beta chains listed below, sequenced in a study of T-cell memory formation after mild COVID-19. A single record per CDR3 protein comes from TCRdb applying MiXCR to the 5' RACE reads. Altogether 150,000 to 200,000 distinct CDR3 sequences are present, approximately 16% being singletons, with the ten largest covering 2% to 2.5%. The sequenced sample was PBMCs or a T cell subset sorted from them (not recorded which). The receptor set was obtained from an adult woman who had mild COVID-19 (a few samples of this study predate the infection). Cell type and time point are not known.

The V call is TRBV5-5, the J call TRBJ1-1, with TRBD1 matching over 9 bases. The germline CDR1 and CDR2 sequences are SGHKS and YYEKEE (reference sequence). The CDR3 has 13 amino acids. Unmatched junction bases numbered 3, after V lost 4 bases and J lost 5 bases. CDR3 region: CASSGTGWTEAFF. The DNA for the CDR3 is TGTGCCAGCAGCGGGACAGGGTGGACTGAAGCTTTCTTT.

This clonotype was seen a few times. V usage is TRBV6-6 and J usage is TRBJ2-1, with D unresolved. Deletions cut 5 bases from V and 0 bases from J, with 14 bases between. Germline lookup yields CDR1 MNHNY and CDR2 SVGAGI (reference sequence). The CDR3 sequence is 16 residues long. Written as DNA, the CDR3 is TGTGCCAGCAGTACGGACGGATTGAGCTCCTACAATGAGCAGTTCTTC. Residues: CASSTDGLSSYNEQFF.

A few counts support this clonotype. J is TRBJ1-2 and V is TRBV15; D unresolved. This CDR3 has 13 residues. V was shortened by 3 bases and J by 3 bases, with 8 bases between the two germline ends. Germline CDR1 LNHNV, CDR2 YYDKDF (reference sequence). CDR3 loop: CATSRSSYYGYTF. The CDR3 DNA follows: TGTGCCACCAGCAGGAGCAGCTACTATGGCTACACCTTC.

The chain uses TRBV6-6 and TRBJ2-3, with D maybe TRBD1 (6 bases). The CDR3 is 14 residues long. Germline CDR1 MNHNY, CDR2 SVGAGI (reference sequence). Trimming left V 6 bases short and J 0 bases short, with 10 bases between. CDR3 protein: CASRAGVSTDTQYF. The DNA for the CDR3 is TGTGCCAGCAGGGCAGGGGTTAGCACAGATACGCAGTATTTT.

A few counts support this clonotype. The V gene is TRBV12-3 or TRBV12-4, the J gene TRBJ2-5, with D tentatively TRBD1 or TRBD2 (5 bases each). This CDR3 has 11 residues. V was trimmed by 6 bases and J by 12 bases, leaving 14 bases between them. The CDR3 nucleotides are TGTGCCAGCAGCTCCGTGGGGCGGGAGTACTTC. Protein: CASSSVGREYF.

This clonotype was detected only a few times. CDR3 in amino acids: CASSLVRQEKETQYF. CDR3 bases: TGCGCCAGCAGCTTGGTGCGGCAAGAAAAAGAGACCCAGTACTTC. This chain connects TRBV5-1 to TRBJ2-5; no clear D gene. The CDR3 is made up of 15 amino acids. Germline V CDR1 and CDR2: SGHRS, YFSETQ. V was clipped by 0 bases and J by 3 bases, with 12 bases between them.

This clonotype was seen repeatedly, ten times or more. This chain uses TRBV5-1 with TRBJ1-2, with D unresolved. The CDR3 has 15 amino acids. V gave up 0 bases and J gave up 0 bases, with 9 bases separating them. From germline, CDR1 is SGHRS and CDR2 YFSETQ. The CDR3 DNA reads as TGCGCCAGCAGCTTGGAAGGGAATTCTAACTATGGCTACACCTTC. Its translation: CASSLEGNSNYGYTF. Drawing the rest from reference TRBV5-1 and TRBJ1-2, the complete variable domain is KAGVTQTPRYLIKTRGQQVTLSCSPISGHRSVSWYQQTPGQGLQFLFEYFSETQRNKGNFPGRFSGRQFSNSRSEMNVSTLELGDSALYLCASSLEGNSNYGYTFGSGTRLTVV.

This clonotype was seen at least ten times. One end of the junction fails to match germline, which may point to a read error. The V gene is TRBV11-2, the J gene TRBJ2-1; maybe TRBD2 (6 bases). The CDR3 sequence is 13 residues long. Germline V gene data show CDR1 as SGHAT and CDR2 as FQNNGV. The CDR3 DNA is TGTGCCAGCAGCTCACCTACTAGCCTCCAGACCTCCTTC. Protein: CASSSPTSLQTSF.

This chain links TRBV29-1 with TRBJ2-1; D might be TRBD2 (5 bases). Germline V lookup: CDR1 SQVTM, CDR2 ANQGSEA. This CDR3 spans 13 amino acids. V lost 4 bases, J lost 4 bases, and 11 bases lay in between. The CDR3 DNA is TGCAGCGTTGTGGCTAGCCGTTACAATGAGCAGTTCTTC. This codes for CSVVASRYNEQFF.

This clonotype occurred a few times. CDR3 loop: CAWSGQGSTDTQYF. In DNA form, the CDR3 reads TGTGCCTGGAGCGGACAGGGGAGCACAGATACGCAGTATTTT. The chain links TRBV30 to TRBJ2-3; 9 nucleotides line up with TRBD1. Germline V gives CDR1 GTSNPN, CDR2 SVGIG (reference sequence). Unmatched junction bases numbered 1, after V lost 3 bases and J lost 0 bases. The CDR3 consists of 14 residues.

This clonotype was seen more than once but under ten times. V is TRBV4-1 and J is TRBJ2-5, with 7 nucleotides matching TRBD2. The ends lost 4 bases at V and 1 base at J; junction bases unmatched: 0. Germline V gives CDR1 MGHRA, CDR2 YSYEKL. This CDR3 has 13 residues. For the CDR3, the DNA is TGCGCCAGCAGCCCTAGCGGCCAAGAGACCCAGTACTTC. Protein product: CASSPSGQETQYF.

This clonotype was seen once. The chain combines TRBV2 with TRBJ2-1, with 7 bases lining up with TRBD2. Germline loops: CDR1 SNHLY, CDR2 FYNNEI. Losses at the gene ends were 8 bases for V and 6 bases for J; bases not matched to a gene: 7. The CDR3 has 13 residues. The CDR3 sequence: CASGRTSFNEQFF. DNA of the CDR3: TGTGCCAGCGGGAGGACTAGTTTCAATGAGCAGTTCTTC.

This clonotype was counted between two and nine times. The V and J genes are TRBV10-3 and TRBJ1-5; D uncertain. V dropped 4 bases and J dropped 3 bases, with 16 bases sitting between them. The germline V gene has CDR1 ENHRY and CDR2 SYGVKD. The CDR3 contains 16 residues. CDR3: CAISAGFSGNNQPQHF. For the CDR3, the DNA is TGTGCCATCAGTGCAGGATTTTCGGGTAACAATCAGCCCCAGCATTTT.

This chain links TRBV6-5 with TRBJ2-7, with D perhaps being TRBD1 or TRBD2 (5 bases each). Trimming pared 5 bases from V and 3 bases from J, leaving 14 bases between. The length of the CDR3 is 14 residues. CDR1 is MNHEY and CDR2 is SVGAGI in the germline V gene. CDR3 sequence (DNA): TGTGCCAGCAGTGTCTCCGGGACCGACTACGAGCAGTACTTC. This encodes CASSVSGTDYEQYF.

The chain combines TRBV20-1 with TRBJ2-1, with a tentative D call TRBD2 (7 bases). Trimming removed 0 bases from V and 5 bases from J, with 14 bases in between. The CDR3 is 15 residues long. CDR1 is DFQATT and CDR2 is SNEGSKA in the germline V gene (reference sequence). CDR3 bases: TGCAGTGCTAGAGATGAACGGGGGGCCCACAATGAGCAGTTCTTC. It translates to CSARDERGAHNEQFF.

The chain links TRBV4-3 to TRBJ2-2; a possible D gene is TRBD2 (6 bases). CDR3 length: 16 residues. Looked up from germline, CDR1 is LGHNA and CDR2 is YSLEER. Trimming removed 1 base at V and 0 bases at J, with 9 bases between. The CDR3 spells CASSQGRLANTGELFF. CDR3 coding DNA: TGCGCCAGCAGCCAAGGGAGACTAGCGAACACCGGGGAGCTGTTTTTT.

This clonotype was seen many times. This rearrangement joins TRBV18 to TRBJ2-1; the match to TRBD2 covers 12 bases. CDR3 length: 16 residues. V lost 1 base, J lost 3 bases, and 1 base stayed unmatched. Per the germline V gene, CDR1 is KGHSH and CDR2 is LQKENI. CDR3 amino acids: CASSPRTSGVYNEQFF. CDR3 sequence (DNA): TGTGCCAGCTCACCACGGACTAGCGGGGTCTACAATGAGCAGTTCTTC.

The CDR3 DNA sequence: TGCAGTGCTAGTTTGTCAGGATCGGCTGGCTACACCTTC. This gives the protein CSASLSGSAGYTF. The chain combines TRBV20-1 with TRBJ1-2; D uncertain. The CDR3 runs 13 residues. Trimming cost V 3 bases and J 7 bases, with 15 bases left between them. Per the germline V gene, CDR1 is DFQATT and CDR2 is SNEGSKA (reference sequence).

This chain connects TRBV12-3 or TRBV12-4 to TRBJ2-1; 8 positions agree with TRBD2. The CDR3 totals 15 residues. With 5 bases clipped from V and 5 bases from J, the junction kept 8 bases outside the gene matches. CDR3 DNA: TGTGCCAGCAGTGCTAGCGGGCGCCGAGACAATGAGCAGTTCTTC. As protein: CASSASGRRDNEQFF.

Notes on this clonotype: One end of the junction does not line up with germline, which may come from a read error. The chain is built from TRBV29-1 and TRBJ1-4, with D hard to call. The CDR3 contains 15 residues. From germline, CDR1 is SQVTM and CDR2 ANQGSEA. The DNA of the CDR3 is TGCAGCGTTGAAGTGGGAGGTAGCACTAATGAAAAACTGTATTTT. This sequence encodes CSVEVGGSTNEKLYF.

CDR3 sequence reads: CAISDKRERNEQFF. DNA of the CDR3: TGTGCCATCAGTGACAAGCGGGAGAGGAATGAGCAGTTCTTC. The gene calls are TRBV10-3 and TRBJ2-1, with 8 bases aligning to TRBD2. The J segment lost 7 bases and the V segment lost 3 bases, leaving 5 bases of the junction unmatched. The length of the CDR3 is 14 residues. Germline lookup yields CDR1 ENHRY and CDR2 SYGVKD.

A word on this clonotype: One junction end disagrees with the germline gene, perhaps due to a read error. V is TRBV7-9 and J is TRBJ2-4, with 7 bases identical to TRBD1. Germline CDR1 and CDR2: SEHNR and FQNEAQ (reference sequence). The CDR3 is made up of 12 amino acids. The CDR3 region has the DNA TGTGCCAGCAGGTTAAATCGGGACAGTATGGACTTC. It encodes CASRLNRDSMDF.

This clonotype came up a few times. V usage is TRBV6-1 and J usage is TRBJ2-5; D is perhaps TRBD1 or TRBD2 (5 bases each). There are 14 residues in the CDR3. V dropped 6 bases and J dropped 1 base, with 12 bases sitting between them. CDR1 is MNHNS and CDR2 is SASEGT in the germline V gene. The CDR3 protein is CASRVGPIQETQYF. CDR3 DNA: TGTGCCAGCAGAGTGGGACCGATCCAAGAGACCCAGTACTTC.

This chain connects TRBV5-1 to TRBJ1-4, with TRBD1 matching over 8 bases. V shed 3 bases, J shed 3 bases, and the junction held 7 bases outside the gene matches. This CDR3 region has 16 residues. The germline V gene has CDR1 SGHRS and CDR2 YFSETQ. CDR3 sequence reads: CASSYGQGGSNEKLFF. The CDR3 DNA reads as TGCGCCAGCAGCTACGGACAGGGCGGGTCTAATGAAAAACTGTTTTTT.

The rearrangement uses TRBV9 and TRBJ1-3, with a tentative D call TRBD1 (5 bases). The germline V and J ends were trimmed by 2 bases and 2 bases, with 14 bases remaining between them. CDR1 and CDR2 from the germline V gene are SGDLS and YYNGEE. This CDR3 comprises 16 residues. CDR3 DNA sequence: TGTGCCAGCAGCGTCTTAAGCGGGGGAGCTGGAAACACCATATATTTT. This codes for CASSVLSGGAGNTIYF.

This clonotype has only a few counts. The chain is built from TRBV20-1 and TRBJ2-1, with D possibly TRBD2 on 6 matching bases. This CDR3 contains 14 residues. Germline V gene data show CDR1 as DFQATT and CDR2 as SNEGSKA (reference sequence). Trimming took off 0 bases at V and 4 bases at J, with 10 bases between the two ends. CDR3 amino acids: CSARDASGYNEQFF. CDR3 in DNA: TGCAGTGCTAGAGATGCCAGCGGGTACAATGAGCAGTTCTTC.

The chain couples TRBV4-2 to TRBJ2-7; D possibly corresponds to TRBD2 (6 bases). V was shortened by 2 bases and J by 0 bases, with 11 bases between the two germline ends. There are 15 residues in the CDR3. CDR1 and CDR2 (germline): LGHNA, YNFKEQ. This CDR3 reads CASSQTTSSSYEQYF. The CDR3 coding sequence is TGTGCCAGCAGCCAAACGACTAGTTCCTCCTACGAGCAGTACTTC.

This chain joins TRBV7-8 and TRBJ2-2, with D possibly being TRBD2 (5 bases). CDR1 is SGHVS and CDR2 is FQNEAQ in the germline V gene. CDR3 size: 14 residues. The V end lost 5 bases, the J end lost 7 bases, and 14 bases lay between the germline ends. The CDR3 protein is CASSESGEHGELFF. The CDR3 bases are TGTGCCAGCAGCGAGTCCGGGGAACACGGGGAGCTGTTTTTT.